This T cell receptor (beta chain) was observed in a study of spatial heterogeneity in lung cancer. General study results and limits: Tumoral mutation counts were tracked by counts of expanded intratumoral alpha and beta TCRs. Ubiquitous expanded TCR counts tracked ubiquitous nonsynonymous mutations; regional expanded TCR counts tracked regional nonsynonymous mutations.

In its sample, this clonotype is medium-sized (0.01 to 0.1%). Its antigen is undetermined. This beta chain came through as a stray read in a library set up for alpha chains, and its size says little. Documented time point: sample taken at primary tumor resection. Sequencing of whole RNA from tumor, nontumor lung or frozen PBMC involved no sorting. Per the germline V gene, CDR1 is MNHEY and CDR2 is SMNVEV (reference sequence). CDR3 length equals 14 residues. V gave up 11 bases and J gave up 5 bases, with 20 bases separating them. On each TCR cDNA molecule, a unique molecular identifier was present. Each CDR3 protein gets one entry after TCRdb re-called the 5' RACE reads with MiXCR. The repertoire holds some 7,800 distinct CDR3 sequences, about 12% seen once, with 9.5% to 11% in the top ten.

The clonotype comes from a male donor with early-stage non-small cell lung cancer. The rearrangement uses TRBV27 and TRBJ2-3; possibly TRBD2 for D (6 bases). This material consisted of lung tumor tissue, taken at surgery. The CDR3 DNA is TGTGCCGCCGCCCGCGGGAAAGGTATAGATACGCAGTATTTT. Its translation: CAAARGKGIDTQYF.